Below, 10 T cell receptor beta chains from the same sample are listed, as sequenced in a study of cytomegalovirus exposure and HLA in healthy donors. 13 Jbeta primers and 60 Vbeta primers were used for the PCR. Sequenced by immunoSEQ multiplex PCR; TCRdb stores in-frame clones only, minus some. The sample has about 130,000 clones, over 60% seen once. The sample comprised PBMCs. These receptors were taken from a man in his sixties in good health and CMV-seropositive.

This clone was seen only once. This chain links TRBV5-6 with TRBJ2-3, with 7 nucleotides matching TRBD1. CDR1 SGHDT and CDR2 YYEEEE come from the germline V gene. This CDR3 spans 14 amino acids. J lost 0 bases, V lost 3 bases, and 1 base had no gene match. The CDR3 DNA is TGTGCCAGCAGCTCCAGGGGGAGCACAGATACGCAGTATTTT. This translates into CASSSRGSTDTQYF.

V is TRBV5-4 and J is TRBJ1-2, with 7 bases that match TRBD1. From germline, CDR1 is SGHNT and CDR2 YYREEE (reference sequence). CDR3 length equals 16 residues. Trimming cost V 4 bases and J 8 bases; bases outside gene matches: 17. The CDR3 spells CASSGDRLRQGRGYTF. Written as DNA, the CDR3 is TGTGCCAGCAGCGGGGATCGGTTGAGACAGGGCCGGGGCTACACCTTC.

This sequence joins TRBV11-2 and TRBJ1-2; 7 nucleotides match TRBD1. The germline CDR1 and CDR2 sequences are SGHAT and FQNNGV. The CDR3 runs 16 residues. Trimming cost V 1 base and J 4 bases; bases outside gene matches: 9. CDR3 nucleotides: TGTGCCAGCAGCTTAGGGTCAGGGTCAGGGGGCTATGGCTACACCTTC. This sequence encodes CASSLGSGSGGYGYTF. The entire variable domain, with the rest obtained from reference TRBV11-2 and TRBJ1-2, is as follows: EAGVAQSPRYKIIEKRQSVAFWCNPISGHATLYWYQQILGQGPKLLIQFQNNGVVDDSQLPKDRFSAERLKGVDSTLKIQPAKLEDSAVYLCASSLGSGSGGYGYTFGSGTRLTVV.

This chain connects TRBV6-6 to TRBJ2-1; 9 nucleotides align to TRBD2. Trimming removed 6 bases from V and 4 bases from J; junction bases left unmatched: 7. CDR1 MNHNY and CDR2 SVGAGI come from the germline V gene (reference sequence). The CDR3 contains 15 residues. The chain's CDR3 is CASSRSGGLYNEQFF. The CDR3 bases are TGTGCCAGCAGCCGGAGCGGGGGGCTGTACAATGAGCAGTTCTTC.

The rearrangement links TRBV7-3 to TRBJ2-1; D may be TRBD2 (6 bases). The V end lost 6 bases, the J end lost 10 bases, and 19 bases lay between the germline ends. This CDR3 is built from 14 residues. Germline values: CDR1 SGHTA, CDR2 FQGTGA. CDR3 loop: CASREFSGVGEQFF. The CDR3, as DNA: TGTGCCAGCAGGGAGTTCTCGGGGGTCGGCGAGCAGTTCTTC.

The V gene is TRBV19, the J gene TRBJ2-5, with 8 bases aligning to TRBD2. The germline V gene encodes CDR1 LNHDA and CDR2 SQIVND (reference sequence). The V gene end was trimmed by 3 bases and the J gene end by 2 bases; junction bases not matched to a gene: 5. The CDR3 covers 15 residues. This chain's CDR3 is CASSIVSGVQETQYF. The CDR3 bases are TGTGCCAGTAGTATTGTTAGCGGGGTTCAAGAGACCCAGTACTTC.

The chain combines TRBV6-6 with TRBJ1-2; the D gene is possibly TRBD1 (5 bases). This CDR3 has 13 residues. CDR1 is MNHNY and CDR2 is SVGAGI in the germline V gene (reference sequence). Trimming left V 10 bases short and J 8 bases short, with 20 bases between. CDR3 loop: CATHDMLGAGYTF. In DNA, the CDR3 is TGTGCCACCCACGACATGTTAGGGGCGGGCTACACCTTC.

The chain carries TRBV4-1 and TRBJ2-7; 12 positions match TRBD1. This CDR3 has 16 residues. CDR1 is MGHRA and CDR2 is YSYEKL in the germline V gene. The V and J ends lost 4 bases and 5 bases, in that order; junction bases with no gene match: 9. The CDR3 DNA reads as TGCGCCAGCAGCCGTCCCGGGACAGGGGGCTTTAACGAGCAGTACTTC. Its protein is CASSRPGTGGFNEQYF.

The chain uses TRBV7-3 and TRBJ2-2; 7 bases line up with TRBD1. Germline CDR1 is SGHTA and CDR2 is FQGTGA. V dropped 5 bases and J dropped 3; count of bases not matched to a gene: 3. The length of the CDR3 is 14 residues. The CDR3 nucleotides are TGTGCCAGCAGCCCTACAGGGGACACCGGGGAGCTGTTTTTT. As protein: CASSPTGDTGELFF.

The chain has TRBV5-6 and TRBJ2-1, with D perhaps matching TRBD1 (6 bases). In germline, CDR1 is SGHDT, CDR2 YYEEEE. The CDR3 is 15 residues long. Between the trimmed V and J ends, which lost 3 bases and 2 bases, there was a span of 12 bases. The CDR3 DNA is TGTGCCAGCAGCTGGGGACAAGAGCCCTACAATGAGCAGTTCTTC. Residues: CASSWGQEPYNEQFF.